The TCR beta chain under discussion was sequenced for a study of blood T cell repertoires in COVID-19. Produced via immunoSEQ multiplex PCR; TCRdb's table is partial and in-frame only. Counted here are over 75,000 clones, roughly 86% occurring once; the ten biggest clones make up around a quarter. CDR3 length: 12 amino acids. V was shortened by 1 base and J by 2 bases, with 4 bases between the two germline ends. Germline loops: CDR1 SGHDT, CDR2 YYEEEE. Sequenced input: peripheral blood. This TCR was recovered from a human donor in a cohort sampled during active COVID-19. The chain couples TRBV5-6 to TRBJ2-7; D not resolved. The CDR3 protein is CASSLRAYEQYF. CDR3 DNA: TGTGCCAGCAGCTTGCGGGCCTACGAGCAGTACTTC.